The clone carrying this T cell receptor beta chain showed up just a few times. What it binds is not known. V was shortened by 8 bases and J by 6 bases, with 15 bases between the two germline ends. CDR1 is SGHRS, CDR2 YFSETQ, per germline. The CDR3 is made up of 13 amino acids. This entry is derived from a study of blood T cells in healthy people across ages. Points from the study as a whole: Unsorted PBMCs ruled out conclusive naive versus antigen-experienced comparison.

Then a second PCR, running roughly 7 to 11 cycles, was carried out with a sample-barcoded 5' primer and a J-beta primer mix. Each cDNA molecule received a tag from a template-switch adaptor that had 12 random nucleotides. The yield of each sample was at least 3 million CDR3-containing paired-end reads. MiXCR was run by TCRdb on the 5' RACE reads, yielding one entry per CDR3 protein. The repertoire has about 1.8 million distinct CDR3 sequences, just under 50% of them found once; the top ten carry more than 2%. Sequencing was carried out using blood. The chain couples TRBV5-1 to TRBJ2-1, with D perhaps TRBD2 (6 bases). This clonotype originated in a woman between 35 and 50 years old in good health. The CDR3 loop reads CASSMGLSNEQFF. The DNA for the CDR3 is TGCGCCAGTAGCATGGGACTGAGCAATGAGCAGTTCTTC.